The present T cell receptor beta chain was sequenced within a study of cytomegalovirus exposure and HLA in healthy donors. The PCR used 60 Vbeta and 13 Jbeta primers. Here immunoSEQ multiplex PCR was the method, and the copy in TCRdb shows in-frame clones only, minus some. The sample lists approximately 200,000 clones; about 75% were seen once. This clone was counted once. Its specificity is not known. Although they were nominally healthy when sampled, donors likely had unrecorded immune exposures. Study-wide results and caveats: TCR beta V segments were, for the most part, productive about 87% or about 30% of the time in an earlier analysis.

Germline V gene data show CDR1 as MNHNY and CDR2 as SVGAGI (reference sequence). There are 13 residues in the CDR3. V was clipped by 7 bases and J by 6 bases, with 15 bases between them. The sequenced sample consisted of PBMCs. The V call is TRBV6-6, the J call TRBJ1-2; tentative D call: TRBD1 (6 bases). This sequence was found in a man aged 18 to 30 in good health and CMV-seronegative. The CDR3 bases are TGTGCCAGCACCCTCCGGACAGCGGATGGCTACACCTTC. This translates into CASTLRTADGYTF.